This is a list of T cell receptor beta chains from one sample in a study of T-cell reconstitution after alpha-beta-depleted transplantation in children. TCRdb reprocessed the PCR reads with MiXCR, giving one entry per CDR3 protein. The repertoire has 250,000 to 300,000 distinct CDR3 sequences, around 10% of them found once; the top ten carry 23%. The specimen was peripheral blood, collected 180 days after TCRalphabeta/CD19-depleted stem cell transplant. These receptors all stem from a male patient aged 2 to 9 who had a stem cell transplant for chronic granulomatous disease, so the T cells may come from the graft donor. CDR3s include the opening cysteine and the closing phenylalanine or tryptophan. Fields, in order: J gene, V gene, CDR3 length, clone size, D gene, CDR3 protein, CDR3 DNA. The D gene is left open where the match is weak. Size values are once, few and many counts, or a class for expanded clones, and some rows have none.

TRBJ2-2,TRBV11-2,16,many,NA,CASSFETGLDTGELFF,TGTGCCAGCAGCTTTGAAACAGGGTTGGACACCGGGGAGCTGTTTTTT
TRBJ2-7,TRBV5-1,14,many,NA,CASSRGAATYEQYF,TGCGCCAGCAGCCGCGGGGCGGCGACCTACGAGCAGTACTTC
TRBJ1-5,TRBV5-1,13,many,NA,CASSLDRVGPQHF,TGCGCCAGCAGCTTGGATCGGGTAGGGCCCCAGCATTTT
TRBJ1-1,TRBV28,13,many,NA,CASTPKANSQAFF,TGTGCCAGCACCCCCAAAGCCAACTCTCAGGCTTTCTTT
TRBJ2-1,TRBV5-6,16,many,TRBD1,CASSVLGTGSLNEQFF,TGTGCCAGCAGCGTCCTCGGGACAGGGAGTCTCAATGAGCAGTTCTTC
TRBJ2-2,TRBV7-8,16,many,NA,CASSPRWAGAPGELFF,TGTGCCAGCAGCCCCCGGTGGGCAGGGGCGCCCGGGGAGCTGTTTTTT
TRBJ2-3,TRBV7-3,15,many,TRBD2,CASSLTGLVADTQYF,TGTGCCAGCAGCTTAACGGGACTAGTGGCAGATACGCAGTATTTT
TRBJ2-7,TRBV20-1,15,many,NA,CSARGPPVSSYEQYF,TGCAGTGCTAGAGGGCCGCCAGTAAGCTCCTACGAGCAGTACTTC
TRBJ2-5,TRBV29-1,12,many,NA,CSVRQTQETQYF,TGCAGCGTGCGACAGACCCAAGAGACCCAGTACTTC
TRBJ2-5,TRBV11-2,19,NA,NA,CASSLSSQGERDSQETQYF,TGTGCCAGCAGCTTATCTTCCCAGGGGGAGCGGGACAGCCAAGAGACCCAGTACTTC
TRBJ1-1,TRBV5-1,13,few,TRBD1,CASSFTGGLEAFF,TGCGCCAGCAGCTTTACAGGGGGCTTGGAAGCTTTCTTT
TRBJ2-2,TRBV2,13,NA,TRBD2,CATGREKTGELFF,TGTGCCACGGGGCGGGAGAAGACCGGGGAGCTGTTTTTT
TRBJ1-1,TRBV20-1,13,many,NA,CSATGGGGTEAFF,TGCAGTGCCACTGGGGGAGGAGGCACTGAAGCTTTCTTT
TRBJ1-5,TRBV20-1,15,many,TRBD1,CSARQGARGNQPQHF,TGCAGTGCGAGACAGGGGGCGCGTGGCAATCAGCCCCAGCATTTT
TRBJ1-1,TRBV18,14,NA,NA,CASSIKHETEGAFF,TGTGCCAGCTCGATTAAACACGAGACCGAGGGAGCTTTCTTT
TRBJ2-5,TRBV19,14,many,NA,CASSAGTSLETQYF,TGTGCCAGTAGTGCCGGGACTTCTTTGGAGACCCAGTACTTC
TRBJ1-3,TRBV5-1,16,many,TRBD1,CASSQGQSFTGNTIYF,TGCGCCAGCAGCCAGGGACAGAGCTTCACTGGAAACACCATATATTTT
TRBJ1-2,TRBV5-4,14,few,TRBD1,CASSRTGVIYGYTF,TGTGCCAGCAGCAGAACAGGGGTCATCTATGGCTACACCTTC
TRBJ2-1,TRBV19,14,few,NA,CASTEGGVGNEQFF,TGTGCCAGTACCGAAGGAGGAGTGGGTAATGAGCAGTTCTTC
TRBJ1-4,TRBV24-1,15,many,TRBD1,CATSDQGAANEKLFF,TGTGCCACCAGTGATCAGGGGGCGGCTAATGAAAAACTGTTTTTT
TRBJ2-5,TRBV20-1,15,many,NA,CSARVKGTYQETQYF,TGCAGTGCTAGAGTTAAGGGCACTTACCAAGAGACCCAGTACTTC
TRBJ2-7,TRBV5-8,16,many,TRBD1,CASSSAPGTGRSEQYF,TGTGCCAGCAGCTCGGCCCCTGGGACAGGGCGCTCCGAGCAGTACTTC
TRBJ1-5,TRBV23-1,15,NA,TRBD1,CASSHGRQGNQPQHF,TGCGCCAGCAGTCATGGGAGACAGGGGAATCAGCCCCAGCATTTT
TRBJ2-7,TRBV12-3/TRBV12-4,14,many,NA,CASRYSRKSYEQYF,TGTGCCAGCAGGTACAGCCGAAAGTCCTACGAGCAGTACTTC
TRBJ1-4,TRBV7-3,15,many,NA,CASSLTASPNEKLFF,TGTGCCAGCAGCTTAACGGCGTCCCCTAATGAAAAACTGTTTTTT
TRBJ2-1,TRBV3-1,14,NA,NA,CASCRFLFYNEQFF,TGTGCCAGCTGTCGGTTCCTTTTCTACAATGAGCAGTTCTTC
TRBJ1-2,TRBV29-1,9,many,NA,CSVEEGYTF,TGCAGCGTTGAAGAGGGCTACACCTTC
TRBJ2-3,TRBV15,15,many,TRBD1,CATSRGQPRTDTQYF,TGTGCCACCAGCAGGGGACAGCCCCGCACAGATACGCAGTATTTT